The 27 T cell receptor beta chains listed next were all sequenced from one sample in a study of human T cells and chemical hapten exposure (dated by TCRdb to the early 2020s). Library creation used RACE. Sequenced using a NextSeq 500. The public reads were quality trimmed at Q25 with fastp and then assembled into clones with MiXCR by TCRdb, keeping productive beta chains. Under each unique CDR3 protein, matching rows form one entry showing the most common genes and DNA. In all, the sample holds nearly 350,000 distinct CDR3 sequences, and around 7% of those were seen once. 8.4% of the sample belongs to the ten largest clones. The sample's time point label is to be understood as: patch test 1, 2 weeks after DPC sensitization. This specimen's treatment or condition label, per the study, means: therapeutic diphenylcyclopropenone sensitization with weekly scalp DPC. The sequencing here drew on whole blood, taken in connection with sensitization to the hapten diphenylcyclopropenone (DPC). Every receptor here comes from a woman under 30 with alopecia areata. Some clones in this sample may be carry-over from other donors' samples.

V gene TRBV28 combines with J gene TRBJ2-5; D ambiguous. In germline, CDR1 is MDHEN, CDR2 SYDVKM. This CDR3 is 13 amino acids long. V lost 6 bases and J lost 1, with 9 bases in between. In DNA form, the CDR3 reads TGTGCCAGCAGCGGCCCTCCCCAAGAGACCCAGTACTTC. It encodes CASSGPPQETQYF.

At least ten counts were recorded for this clonotype. The J gene is TRBJ2-5, the V gene TRBV7-8; D possibly corresponds to TRBD2 (5 bases). The CDR3 loop spans 17 amino acids. Germline loops: CDR1 SGHVS, CDR2 FQNEAQ. V lost 4 bases and J lost 2, with 20 bases in between. CDR3 coding DNA: TGTGCCAGCAGCTCTCTACCGATAGCGCCTGAACAAGAGACCCAGTACTTC. Translated, it gives CASSSLPIAPEQETQYF.

The rearrangement joins TRBV6-2 or TRBV6-3 to TRBJ2-1; possible D gene TRBD2, 5 bases. Trimming removed 10 bases at V and 2 bases at J, with 18 bases between. Germline values: CDR1 MNHEY, CDR2 SVGEGT. The CDR3 totals 15 residues. The CDR3 bases are TGTGCCACCTCTCTATCGGGGAACCCCTACAATGAGCAGTTCTTC. It encodes CATSLSGNPYNEQFF.

This clonotype has a count of ten or more. V gene TRBV5-4 combines with J gene TRBJ2-3; D is undetermined. The CDR3 totals 17 residues. Looked up from germline, CDR1 is SGHNT and CDR2 is YYREEE (reference sequence). Deletions cut 1 base from V and 2 bases from J, with 17 bases between. The CDR3 reads CASSLKRTILTTDTQYF. Here the CDR3 DNA reads TGTGCCAGCAGCTTGAAGCGAACGATATTGACCACAGATACGCAGTATTTT.

The chain has TRBV21-1 and TRBJ1-4. TRBV21-1 constitutes a pseudogene. The CDR3 is made up of 14 amino acids. The CDR3 bases are TGTGCCAGCAGGACGGACGGTATTAATGAAAAACTGTTTTTT. This codes for CASRTDGINEKLFF.

This clonotype was observed at least ten times. V usage is TRBV28 and J usage is TRBJ2-5, with TRBD2 matching 8 bases. J lost 3 bases, V lost 3 bases, and 6 bases had no gene match. The CDR3 loop spans 15 amino acids. Germline V gene sequence: CDR1 MDHEN, CDR2 SYDVKM. Written as DNA, the CDR3 is TGTGCCAGCAGTTTTGCGGGGGGTACTGAAGAGACCCAGTACTTC. It specifies CASSFAGGTEETQYF.

The rearrangement links TRBV29-1 to TRBJ2-7; 9 bases map to TRBD1. Germline CDR1 reads SQVTM; CDR2 reads ANQGSEA. Trimming removed 6 bases from V and 5 bases from J; junction bases left unmatched: 11. This CDR3 region has 14 residues. The CDR3 reads CSVETGQGGDEQYF. CDR3 DNA: TGCAGCGTGGAAACGGGACAGGGCGGCGACGAGCAGTACTTC.

A few counts support this clonotype. This chain uses TRBV6-6 with TRBJ1-5; weak D call: TRBD1 (6 bases). V lost 5 bases and J 6 bases, leaving 11 bases between the germline ends. CDR3 length: 13 amino acids. Germline V gene sequence: CDR1 MNHNY, CDR2 SVGAGI (reference sequence). The CDR3, as DNA: TGTGCCAGCAGTCCGCAGGGGAGTCAGCCCCAGCATTTT. It translates to CASSPQGSQPQHF.

The chain couples TRBV7-2 to TRBJ2-4; 8 nucleotides align to TRBD2. J was trimmed by 8 bases and V by 3 bases; bases with no gene match: 6. CDR3 length equals 14 residues. Germline V gives CDR1 SGHTA, CDR2 FQGNSA. The CDR3 here is CASSFKGRGDIQYF. The CDR3 DNA reads TGTGCCAGCAGCTTTAAAGGGCGGGGGGACATTCAGTACTTC.

This clonotype showed up just a few times. The rearrangement joins TRBV11-2 to TRBJ2-2; 14 bases match TRBD2. CDR1 is SGHAT and CDR2 is FQNNGV in the germline V gene. The CDR3 runs to 24 residues. The ends lost 3 bases at V and 0 bases at J; junction bases unmatched: 21. The CDR3 DNA sequence: TGTGCCAGCAGCTTCGGACTAGCGGGGGGAATCCTCCGTGGACTTATCGCGAACACCGGGGAGCTGTTTTTT. Its translation is CASSFGLAGGILRGLIANTGELFF.

This clonotype was seen many times. This chain joins TRBV10-3 and TRBJ2-3; TRBD2 matches at 14 bases. CDR1 and CDR2 from the germline V gene are ENHRY and SYGVKD. This CDR3 region has 18 residues. V lost 6 bases, J lost 0 bases, and 8 bases stayed unmatched. In nucleotides, the CDR3 is TGTGCCATCAGCACGGGACTAGCGGGGGCTTCTAGCACAGATACGCAGTATTTT. Translating it yields CAISTGLAGASSTDTQYF.

This clonotype was seen a handful of times. V and J are TRBV18 and TRBJ2-2, with 8 bases fitting TRBD1. The ends lost 5 bases at V and 2 bases at J; junction bases unmatched: 7. Germline CDR1 is KGHSH and CDR2 is LQKENI. The CDR3 runs 16 residues. The CDR3 spells CASSEDRGFNTGELFF. The CDR3 nucleotides read TGTGCCAGCTCAGAAGACAGGGGATTTAACACCGGGGAGCTGTTTTTT.

This clonotype was detected only a few times. The CDR3, as DNA: TGTGCCAGCAGTCCCTCGGGACTAGCGGGGCAGAGGACCGGGGAGCTGTTTTTT. Its translation is CASSPSGLAGQRTGELFF. The V and J genes are TRBV3-1 and TRBJ2-2, with 13 bases aligning to TRBD2. This CDR3 spans 18 amino acids. V trimming: 6 bases; J trimming: 5 bases; junction bases outside the gene matches: 12. The germline V gene has CDR1 LGHDT and CDR2 YNNKEL (reference sequence).

This clonotype appeared a single time. J is TRBJ1-1 and V is TRBV4-3; TRBD1 agrees at 7 bases. CDR1 LGHNA and CDR2 YSLEER come from the germline V gene. Trimming took 2 bases from V and 3 from J; bases not matched to a gene: 3. The CDR3 is made up of 14 amino acids. Written as DNA, the CDR3 is TGCGCCAGCAGCCAATTCACAGGGGACACTGAAGCTTTCTTT. Protein sequence: CASSQFTGDTEAFF.

The table lists this clonotype with many counts. The chain links TRBV20-1 to TRBJ2-3, with 9 bases identical to TRBD1. V shed 6 bases and J 4 bases; nucleotides not matched to a gene: 11. There are 15 residues in the CDR3. CDR1 is DFQATT, CDR2 SNEGSKA, per germline (reference sequence). In nucleotides, the CDR3 is TGCAGTGCCCCCCAACCGGGACAGGGCGCAGATACGCAGTATTTT. Translating it yields CSAPQPGQGADTQYF.

This clonotype was seen at least ten times. The chain is built from TRBV7-9 and TRBJ2-5; no firm D call. CDR3 length: 13 residues. Trimming cost V 5 bases and J 3 bases, with 10 bases left between them. Germline lookup yields CDR1 SEHNR and CDR2 FQNEAQ (reference sequence). CDR3: CASSPRSEETQYF. In DNA, the CDR3 is TGTGCCAGCAGCCCACGATCCGAAGAGACCCAGTACTTC.

This clonotype has a count of ten or more. This chain joins TRBV21-1 and TRBJ2-5. TRBV21-1 is noted as a pseudogene. This CDR3 has 15 residues. The CDR3 loop reads CASSQVDWHLETQYF. CDR3 nucleotide sequence: TGTGCCAGCAGCCAAGTCGACTGGCACCTAGAGACCCAGTACTTC.

There are a few counts of this clonotype. The V and J genes are TRBV7-2 and TRBJ2-5; 7 nucleotides agree with TRBD1. CDR1 SGHTA and CDR2 FQGNSA come from the germline V gene. Losses at the gene ends were 5 bases for V and 1 base for J; bases not matched to a gene: 4. The CDR3 has 14 amino acids. CDR3 loop: CASSPGQRQETQYF. CDR3 DNA: TGTGCCAGCAGCCCGGGACAGCGCCAAGAGACCCAGTACTTC.

This clonotype was observed many times. The V call is TRBV7-2, the J call TRBJ2-5; D is tentatively TRBD1 or TRBD2 (5 bases each). This CDR3 comprises 14 residues. CDR1 is SGHTA and CDR2 is FQGNSA in the germline V gene. Trimming stripped 1 base from V and 6 bases from J, with 12 bases between. CDR3 residues: CASSLGSGRKTQYF. CDR3 coding DNA: TGTGCCAGCAGCTTAGGGTCGGGGCGAAAGACCCAGTACTTC.

V gene TRBV27 combines with J gene TRBJ1-2; 8 bases map to TRBD1. From germline, CDR1 is MNHEY and CDR2 SMNVEV (reference sequence). The V segment lost 5 bases and the J segment 7 bases; nucleotides outside the gene matches: 9. The CDR3 sequence is 14 residues long. The DNA of the CDR3 is TGTGCCAGCAGTCCTTCAGGGGGCCGGGGTGGCTACACCTTC. Its protein is CASSPSGGRGGYTF.

The chain combines TRBV12-3 or TRBV12-4 with TRBJ2-3, with 12 bases aligning to TRBD2. The CDR3 extends over 15 amino acids. The V gene end was trimmed by 7 bases and the J gene end by 1 base; junction bases not matched to a gene: 3. CDR3 residues: CASNPSGGGTDTQYF. CDR3 bases: TGTGCCAGCAACCCTAGCGGGGGGGGCACAGATACGCAGTATTTT.

This clonotype was found a few times. The chain links TRBV20-1 to TRBJ1-5; D uncertain. The germline V gene encodes CDR1 DFQATT and CDR2 SNEGSKA (reference sequence). The CDR3 loop spans 14 amino acids. CDR3 sequence: CTAGTPYSNQPQHF. Written as DNA, the CDR3 is TGCACCGCCGGTACGCCATATAGCAATCAGCCCCAGCATTTT.

The genes are TRBV11-2 and TRBJ2-2; tentatively, D is TRBD1 or TRBD2 (5 bases each). Germline assignment: CDR1 SGHAT and CDR2 FQNNGV. The CDR3 extends over 15 amino acids. The V end lost 4 bases, the J end lost 3 bases, and 12 bases lay between the germline ends. The CDR3 protein is CASSYRDGHTGELFF. CDR3 in DNA: TGTGCCAGCAGCTACCGGGACGGACACACCGGGGAGCTGTTTTTT.

This clonotype occurred many times. V is TRBV12-3 or TRBV12-4 and J is TRBJ1-5; D unclear. V lost 1 base and J 6 bases, leaving 13 bases between the germline ends. This CDR3 has 15 residues. Here the CDR3 DNA reads TGTGCCAGCAGTTTAGGGGCTGTGGATGGTCAGCCCCAGCATTTT. Translated: CASSLGAVDGQPQHF.

The chain uses TRBV7-2 and TRBJ2-5; perhaps TRBD2 as D (5 bases). Trimming removed 1 base from V and 0 bases from J, with 18 bases in between. Germline V CDR1 and CDR2: SGHTA, FQGNSA. The CDR3 is 18 residues long. This chain's CDR3 is CASSLEGADSLYQETQYF. CDR3 DNA sequence: TGTGCCAGCAGCTTAGAGGGCGCGGACTCCCTGTACCAAGAGACCCAGTACTTC.

The V call is TRBV6-7, the J call TRBJ2-1; D remains ambiguous. TRBV6-7 is sorted into the ORF group, with uncertain function. CDR3 length: 17 amino acids. V was trimmed by 2 bases and J by 5 bases, leaving 19 bases between them. Here the CDR3 reads CASSYRDDARRDNEQFF. Written as DNA, the CDR3 is TGTGCCAGCAGTTACCGAGACGACGCACGAAGAGACAATGAGCAGTTCTTC.

The chain uses TRBV10-3 and TRBJ2-7; D not certain. CDR3 length: 16 residues. CDR1 ENHRY and CDR2 SYGVKD come from the germline V gene. V lost 5 bases and J 2 bases, leaving 19 bases between the germline ends. DNA for the CDR3: TGTGCCATCAGTCCATCCCTGGCAGGTTCAACCTACGAGCAGTACTTC. Amino acids: CAISPSLAGSTYEQYF.